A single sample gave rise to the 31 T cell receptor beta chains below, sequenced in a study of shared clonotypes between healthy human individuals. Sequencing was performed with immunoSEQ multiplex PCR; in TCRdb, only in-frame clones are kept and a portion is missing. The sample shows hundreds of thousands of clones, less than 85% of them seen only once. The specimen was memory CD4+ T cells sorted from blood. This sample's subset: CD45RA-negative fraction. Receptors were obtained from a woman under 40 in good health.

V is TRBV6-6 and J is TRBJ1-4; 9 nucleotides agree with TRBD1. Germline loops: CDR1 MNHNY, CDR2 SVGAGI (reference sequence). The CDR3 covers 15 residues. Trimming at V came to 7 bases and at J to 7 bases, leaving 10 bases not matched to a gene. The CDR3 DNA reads TGTGCCAGCACGACCACATGGACAGGGGTTGAAAAACTGTTTTTT. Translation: CASTTTWTGVEKLFF.

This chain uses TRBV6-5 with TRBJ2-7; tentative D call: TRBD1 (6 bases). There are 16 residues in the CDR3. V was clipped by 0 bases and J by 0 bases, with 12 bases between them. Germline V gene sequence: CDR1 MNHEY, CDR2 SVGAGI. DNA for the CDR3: TGTGCCAGCAGTTACTCTGGGGGCCTTCCCTCCTACGAGCAGTACTTC. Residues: CASSYSGGLPSYEQYF.

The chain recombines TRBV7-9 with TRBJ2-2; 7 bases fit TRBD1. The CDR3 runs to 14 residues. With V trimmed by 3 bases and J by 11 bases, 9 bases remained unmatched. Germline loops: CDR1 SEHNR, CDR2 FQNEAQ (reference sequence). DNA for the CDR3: TGTGCCAGCAGCTTCAACACAGGGGCCCAAGAGCTGTTTTTT. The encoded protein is CASSFNTGAQELFF.

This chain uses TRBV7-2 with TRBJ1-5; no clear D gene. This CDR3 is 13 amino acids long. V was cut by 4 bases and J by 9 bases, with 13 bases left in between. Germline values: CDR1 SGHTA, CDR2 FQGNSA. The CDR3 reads CASSSSGWGPQHF. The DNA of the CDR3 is TGTGCCAGCAGCTCCAGTGGGTGGGGGCCCCAGCATTTT.

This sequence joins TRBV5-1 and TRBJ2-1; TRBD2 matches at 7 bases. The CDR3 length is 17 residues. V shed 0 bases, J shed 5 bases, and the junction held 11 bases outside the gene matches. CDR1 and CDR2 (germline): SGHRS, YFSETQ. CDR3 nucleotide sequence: TGCGCCAGCAGCTTGGGGGGTAGTATGCGGGAGAACAATGAGCAGTTCTTC. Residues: CASSLGGSMRENNEQFF.

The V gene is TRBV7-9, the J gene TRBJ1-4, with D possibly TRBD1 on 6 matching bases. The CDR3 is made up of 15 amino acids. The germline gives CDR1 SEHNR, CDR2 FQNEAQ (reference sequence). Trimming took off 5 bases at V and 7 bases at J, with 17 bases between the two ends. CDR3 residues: CASSPTGARGEKLFF. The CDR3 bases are TGTGCCAGCAGCCCCACGGGGGCGCGTGGTGAAAAACTGTTTTTT.

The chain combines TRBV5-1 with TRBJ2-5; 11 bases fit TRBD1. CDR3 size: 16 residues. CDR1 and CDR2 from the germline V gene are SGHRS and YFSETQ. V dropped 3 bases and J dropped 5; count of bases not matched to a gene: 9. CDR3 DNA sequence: TGCGCCAGCAGCTGGGCCGGGACAGGGGGTTCGGAGACCCAGTACTTC. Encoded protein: CASSWAGTGGSETQYF.

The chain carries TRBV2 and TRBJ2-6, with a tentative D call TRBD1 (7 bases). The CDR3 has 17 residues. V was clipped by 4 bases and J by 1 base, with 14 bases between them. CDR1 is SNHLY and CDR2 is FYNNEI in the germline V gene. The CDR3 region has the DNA TGTGCCAGCAGTGGACAGGGACTCCCATCTGGGGCCAACGTCCTGACTTTC. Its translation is CASSGQGLPSGANVLTF.

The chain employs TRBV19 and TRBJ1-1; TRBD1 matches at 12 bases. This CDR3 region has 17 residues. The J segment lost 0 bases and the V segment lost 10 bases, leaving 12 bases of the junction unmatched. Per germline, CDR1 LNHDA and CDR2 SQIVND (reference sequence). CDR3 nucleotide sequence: TGTGCCACCTCATCACGGGGACAGGGGGCCTTGAACACTGAAGCTTTCTTT. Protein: CATSSRGQGALNTEAFF.

The DNA of the CDR3 is TGTGCCAGCAGCGAACAGGGGTCGGGTCAGCCCCAGCATTTT. Translating it yields CASSEQGSGQPQHF. The chain recombines TRBV6-4 with TRBJ1-5; 7 nucleotides line up with TRBD1. The J segment lost 6 bases and the V segment lost 6 bases, leaving 8 bases of the junction unmatched. This CDR3 spans 14 amino acids. The V gene's germline CDR1 is MRHNA and CDR2 SNTAGT.

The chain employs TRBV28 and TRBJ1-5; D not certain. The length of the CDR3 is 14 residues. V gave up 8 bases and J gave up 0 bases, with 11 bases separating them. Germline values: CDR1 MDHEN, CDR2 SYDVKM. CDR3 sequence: CASGRSYSNQPQHF. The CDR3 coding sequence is TGTGCCAGCGGTCGTTCCTATAGCAATCAGCCCCAGCATTTT.

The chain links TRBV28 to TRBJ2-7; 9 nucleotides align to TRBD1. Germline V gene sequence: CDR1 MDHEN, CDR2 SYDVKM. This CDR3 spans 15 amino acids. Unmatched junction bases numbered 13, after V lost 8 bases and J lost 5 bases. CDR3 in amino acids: CASSEWGTGKDEQYF. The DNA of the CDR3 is TGTGCCAGCTCGGAATGGGGGACAGGGAAGGACGAGCAGTACTTC.

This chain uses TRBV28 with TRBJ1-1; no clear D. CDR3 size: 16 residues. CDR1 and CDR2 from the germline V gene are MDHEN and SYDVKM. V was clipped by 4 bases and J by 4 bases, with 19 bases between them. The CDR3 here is CASSSTGTLVSTEAFF. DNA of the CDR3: TGTGCCAGCAGTTCAACGGGTACCTTGGTTAGCACTGAAGCTTTCTTT.

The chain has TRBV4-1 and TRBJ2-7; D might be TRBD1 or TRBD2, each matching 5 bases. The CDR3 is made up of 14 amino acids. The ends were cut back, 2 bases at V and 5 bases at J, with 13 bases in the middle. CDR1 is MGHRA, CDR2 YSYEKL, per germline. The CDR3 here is CASSQYGTFNEQYF. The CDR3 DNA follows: TGCGCCAGCAGCCAATACGGGACCTTCAACGAGCAGTACTTC.

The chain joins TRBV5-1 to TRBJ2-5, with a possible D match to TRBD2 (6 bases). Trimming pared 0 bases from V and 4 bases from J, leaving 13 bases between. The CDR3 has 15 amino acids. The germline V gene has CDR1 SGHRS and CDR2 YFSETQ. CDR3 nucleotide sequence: TGCGCCAGCAGCTTGGTACCGGGAGTTGGAGAGACCCAGTACTTC. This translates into CASSLVPGVGETQYF.

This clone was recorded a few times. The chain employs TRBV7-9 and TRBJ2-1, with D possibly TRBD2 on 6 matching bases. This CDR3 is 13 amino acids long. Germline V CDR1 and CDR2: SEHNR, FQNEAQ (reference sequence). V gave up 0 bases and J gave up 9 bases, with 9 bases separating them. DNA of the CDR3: TGTGCCAGCAGCTTAGCTGGGGGGATTGAGCAGTTCTTC. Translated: CASSLAGGIEQFF.

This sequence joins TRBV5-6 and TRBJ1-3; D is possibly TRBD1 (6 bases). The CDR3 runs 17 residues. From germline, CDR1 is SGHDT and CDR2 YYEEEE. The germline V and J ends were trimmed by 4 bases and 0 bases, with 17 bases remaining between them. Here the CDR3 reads CASSPIQGFDSGNTIYF. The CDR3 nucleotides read TGTGCCAGCAGCCCAATACAGGGTTTCGACTCTGGAAACACCATATATTTT.

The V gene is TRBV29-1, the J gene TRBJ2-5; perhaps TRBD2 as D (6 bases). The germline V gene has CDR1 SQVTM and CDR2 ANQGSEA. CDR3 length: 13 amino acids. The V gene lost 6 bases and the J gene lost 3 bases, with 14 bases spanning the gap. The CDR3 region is CSVDPGGEETQYF. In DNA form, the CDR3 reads TGCAGCGTGGACCCAGGAGGGGAAGAGACCCAGTACTTC.

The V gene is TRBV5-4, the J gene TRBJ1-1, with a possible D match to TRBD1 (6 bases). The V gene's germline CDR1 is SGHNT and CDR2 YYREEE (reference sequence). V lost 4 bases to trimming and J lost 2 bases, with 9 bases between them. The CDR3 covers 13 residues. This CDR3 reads CASSPDSNTEAFF. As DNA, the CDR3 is TGTGCCAGCAGCCCGGACAGCAACACTGAAGCTTTCTTT.

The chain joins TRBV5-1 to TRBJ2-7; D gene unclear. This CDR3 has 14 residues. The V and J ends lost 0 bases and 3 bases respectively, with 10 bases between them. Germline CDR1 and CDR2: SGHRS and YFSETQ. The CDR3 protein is CASSLDSSSYEQYF. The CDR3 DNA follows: TGCGCCAGCAGCTTGGACAGCTCCAGCTACGAGCAGTACTTC.

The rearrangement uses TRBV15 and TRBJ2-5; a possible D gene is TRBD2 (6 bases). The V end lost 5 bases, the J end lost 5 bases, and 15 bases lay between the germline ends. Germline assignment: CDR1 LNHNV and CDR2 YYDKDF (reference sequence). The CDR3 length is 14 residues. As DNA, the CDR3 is TGTGCCACCAGCGAGTCAGGGAGGCGGGAGACCCAGTACTTC. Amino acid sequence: CATSESGRRETQYF.

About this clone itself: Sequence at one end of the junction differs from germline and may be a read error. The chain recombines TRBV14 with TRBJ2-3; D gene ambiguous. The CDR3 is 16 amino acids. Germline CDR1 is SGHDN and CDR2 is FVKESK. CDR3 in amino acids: CASRQALFFSTDTQYF. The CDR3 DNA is TGTGCCAGCAGGCAAGCGTTGTTCTTTTCCACAGATACGCAGTATTTT.

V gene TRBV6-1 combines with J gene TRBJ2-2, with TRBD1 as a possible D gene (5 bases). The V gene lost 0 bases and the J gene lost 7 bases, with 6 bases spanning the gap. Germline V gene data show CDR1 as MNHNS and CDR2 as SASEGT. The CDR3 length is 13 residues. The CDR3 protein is CASSEARGGELFF. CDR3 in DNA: TGTGCCAGCAGTGAAGCAAGGGGCGGGGAGCTGTTTTTT.

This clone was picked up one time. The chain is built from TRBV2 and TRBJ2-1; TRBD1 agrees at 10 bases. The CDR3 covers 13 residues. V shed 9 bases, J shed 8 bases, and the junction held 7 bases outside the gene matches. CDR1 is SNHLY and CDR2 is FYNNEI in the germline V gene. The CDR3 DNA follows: TGTGCCAGTGAGGGACAGGGGTTCTATGAGCAGTTCTTC. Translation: CASEGQGFYEQFF. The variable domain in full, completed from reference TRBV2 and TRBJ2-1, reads EPEVTQTPSHQVTQMGQEVILRCVPISNHLYFYWYRQILGQKVEFLVSFYNNEISEKSEIFDDQFSVERPDGSNFTLKIRSTKLEDSAMYFCASEGQGFYEQFFGPGTRLTVL.

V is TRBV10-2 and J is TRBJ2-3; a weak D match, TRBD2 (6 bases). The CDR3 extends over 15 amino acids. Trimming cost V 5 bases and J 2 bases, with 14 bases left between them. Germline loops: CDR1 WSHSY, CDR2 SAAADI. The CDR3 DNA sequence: TGCGCCAGCAGTTCAGGGACTGCCATCACAGATACGCAGTATTTT. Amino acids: CASSSGTAITDTQYF.

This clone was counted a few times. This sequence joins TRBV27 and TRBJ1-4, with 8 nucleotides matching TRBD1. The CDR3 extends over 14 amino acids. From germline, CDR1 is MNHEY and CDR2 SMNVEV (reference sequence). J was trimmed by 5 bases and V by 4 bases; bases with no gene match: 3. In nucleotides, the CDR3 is TGTGCCAGCAGTTACCGGACAGGGAATGAAAAACTGTTTTTT. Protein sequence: CASSYRTGNEKLFF.

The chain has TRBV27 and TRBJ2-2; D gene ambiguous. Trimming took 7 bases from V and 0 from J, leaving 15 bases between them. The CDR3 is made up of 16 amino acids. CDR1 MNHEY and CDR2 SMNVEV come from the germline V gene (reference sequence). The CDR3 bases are TGTGCCAGCAACCCCTTCTCAGTCGCGAACACCGGGGAGCTGTTTTTT. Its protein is CASNPFSVANTGELFF.

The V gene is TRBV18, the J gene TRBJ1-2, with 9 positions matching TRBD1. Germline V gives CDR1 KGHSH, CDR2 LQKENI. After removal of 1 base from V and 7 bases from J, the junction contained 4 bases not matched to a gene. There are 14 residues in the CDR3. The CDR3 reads CASSPRDRESGYTF. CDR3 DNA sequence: TGTGCCAGCTCACCACGGGACAGGGAAAGTGGCTACACCTTC.

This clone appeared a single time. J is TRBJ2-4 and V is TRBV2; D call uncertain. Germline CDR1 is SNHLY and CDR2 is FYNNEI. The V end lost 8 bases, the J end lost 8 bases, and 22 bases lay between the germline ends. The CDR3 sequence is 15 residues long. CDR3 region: CASDRLFPGVDIQYF. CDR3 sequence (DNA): TGTGCCAGCGATCGGTTATTTCCCGGCGTGGACATTCAGTACTTC. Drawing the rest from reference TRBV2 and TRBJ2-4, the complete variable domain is EPEVTQTPSHQVTQMGQEVILRCVPISNHLYFYWYRQILGQKVEFLVSFYNNEISEKSEIFDDQFSVERPDGSNFTLKIRSTKLEDSAMYFCASDRLFPGVDIQYFGAGTRLSVL.

CDR3 DNA: TGTGCCAGCCTCAAGGGGCAGAGAAACACTGAAGCTTTCTTT. Translating gives CASLKGQRNTEAFF. The chain recombines TRBV28 with TRBJ1-1, with a possible D match to TRBD1 (5 bases). CDR1 MDHEN and CDR2 SYDVKM come from the germline V gene. This CDR3 region has 14 residues. V lost 8 bases, J lost 2 bases, and 15 bases lay in between.

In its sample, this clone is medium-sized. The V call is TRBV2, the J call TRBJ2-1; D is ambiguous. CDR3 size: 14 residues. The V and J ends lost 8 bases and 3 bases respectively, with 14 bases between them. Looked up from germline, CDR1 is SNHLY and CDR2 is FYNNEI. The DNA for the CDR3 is TGTGCCAGCTGTCTCTTAGTTAGCTACAATGAGCAGTTCTTC. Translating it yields CASCLLVSYNEQFF.